Listed below are T cell receptor beta chains from one sample, sequenced in a study of tumor and adjacent non-tumor tissue in lung cancer. Each CDR3 protein gets one entry after TCRdb re-called the multiplex PCR reads with MiXCR. The sample gives 90,000 to 100,000 distinct CDR3 sequences, roughly 78% of which show up once; more than 30% is in the top ten. Sequenced input: distant non-tumor lung tissue. The source is a man in his 60s with small cell lung cancer. Both conserved end residues are part of each CDR3. The order of the fields is J gene, V gene, CDR3 length, D gene, clone size, CDR3 protein, CDR3 DNA. D genes are given only for firm matches. Not all rows give a size; the values are once, few, many and, for expanded clones, a class.

J: TRBJ2-6
V: TRBV6-6
length: 15
D: .
size: .
CDR3: CASSVVLSGASFLTF
DNA: TGTGCCAGCAGTGTGGTTCTCTCTGGGGCCAGCTTCCTGACTTTC

J: TRBJ2-7
V: TRBV7-6
length: 13
D: .
size: .
CDR3: CASSLASVGEQYF
DNA: TGTGCCAGCAGCTTAGCAAGTGTTGGGGAGCAGTACTTC

J: TRBJ2-2
V: TRBV11-1
length: 13
D: .
size: .
CDR3: CASSPRRDGGPFF
DNA: TGTGCCAGCAGCCCGCGACGGGACGGGGGGCCGTTTTTT

J: TRBJ1-1
V: TRBV11-2
length: 14
D: .
size: .
CDR3: CASIGDGGSTEVFF
DNA: TGTGCCAGCATCGGGGACGGGGGGTCAACTGAAGTTTTCTTT

J: TRBJ2-5
V: TRBV6-5
length: 16
D: TRBD1
size: .
CDR3: CASSYVRTGGEDTRYF
DNA: TGTGCCAGCAGTTACGTTCGGACAGGGGGCGAAGATACCCGGTACTTC

J: TRBJ2-7
V: TRBV6-5
length: 14
D: .
size: .
CDR3: CTSSYGYGAYERYF
DNA: TGTACCAGCAGTTACGGGTACGGGGCCTACGAGCGGTACTTC

J: TRBJ2-1
V: TRBV2
length: 15
D: .
size: .
CDR3: CASSGDPPDRNEQFF
DNA: TGTGCCAGCAGTGGGGATCCCCCGGACCGGAATGAGCAGTTCTTC

J: TRBJ1-3
V: TRBV18
length: 16
D: TRBD1
size: .
CDR3: CASSPGDRGSGNTIYF
DNA: TGTGCCAGCTCACCAGGGGACAGGGGTTCCGGAAACACCATATATTTT

J: TRBJ1-2
V: TRBV12-3/TRBV12-4
length: 15
D: TRBD1
size: .
CDR3: CASSSHQGANYGYNF
DNA: TGTGCCAGCAGTTCGCACCAGGGGGCAAACTATGGCTACAACTTT

J: TRBJ2-7
V: TRBV5-6
length: 14
D: .
size: .
CDR3: CASSRPDRSSEQYF
DNA: TGTGCCAGCAGCAGACCCGACCGTTCCAGCGAGCAGTACTTC

J: TRBJ2-1
V: TRBV6-5
length: 14
D: TRBD2
size: many
CDR3: CASRGLAGPNEQFF
DNA: TGTGCCAGCAGAGGACTAGCGGGCCCCAATGAGCAGTTCTTC

J: TRBJ2-7
V: TRBV12-3/TRBV12-4
length: 12
D: .
size: .
CDR3: CASSRDLYEQYF
DNA: TGCGCCAGTAGTAGGGACCTTTACGAGCAGTACTTC

J: TRBJ1-1
V: TRBV6-6
length: 13
D: TRBD1
size: .
CDR3: CASSGRQGTEAIF
DNA: TGTGCCAGCAGCGGTCGACAGGGCACTGAAGCTATCTTT

J: TRBJ2-3
V: TRBV11-2
length: 15
D: .
size: .
CDR3: CASSLAVVSPDTQYF
DNA: TGTGCCAGCAGCCTGGCGGTAGTAAGCCCAGATACACAGTATTTT

J: TRBJ2-1
V: TRBV11-2
length: 12
D: .
size: .
CDR3: CASSLGDNEQFF
DNA: TGTGCCAGCAGCTTAGGGGACAATGAGCAGTTCTTC

J: TRBJ2-3
V: TRBV30
length: 12
D: .
size: many
CDR3: CAWTLSTDTQYF
DNA: TGTGCCTGGACGCTTAGCACAGATACGCAGTATTTT

J: TRBJ1-2
V: TRBV11-2
length: 13
D: .
size: once
CDR3: CTNRQHGDGGYTF
DNA: TGTACCAACAGACAACACGGGGACGGTGGCTACACCTTC

J: TRBJ2-1
V: TRBV29-1
length: 15
D: .
size: .
CDR3: CSAGGGPSSYNEQLF
DNA: TGCAGCGCCGGAGGCGGCCCAAGTTCCTACAATGAGCAGCTCTTC

J: TRBJ2-6
V: TRBV29-1
length: 14
D: .
size: .
CDR3: CSVSENSGAYVLTF
DNA: TGCAGCGTCAGCGAAAACTCTGGGGCCTACGTCCTGACTTTC

J: TRBJ2-1
V: TRBV5-1
length: 15
D: .
size: .
CDR3: CAGSWGAPEANEQFF
DNA: TGCGCCGGCAGCTGGGGGGCCCCGGAAGCCAATGAGCAATTCTTC

J: TRBJ2-7
V: TRBV4-2
length: 17
D: TRBD2
size: .
CDR3: CASSRGMTSGDSYEQYF
DNA: TGTGCCAGCAGCCGAGGAATGACTAGCGGGGACTCCTACGAGCAGTATTTC

J: TRBJ1-5
V: TRBV4-1
length: 14
D: .
size: .
CDR3: CASSQDRGHQSQHF
DNA: TGCGCCAGCAGCCAAGATAGAGGGCATCAGTCCCAGCATTTT

J: TRBJ2-1
V: TRBV11-2
length: 18
D: TRBD2
size: .
CDR3: CTSGFGVAGGYYYNEQLF
DNA: TGTACCAGCGGCTTTGGAGTAGCGGGAGGCTACTACTACAATGAGCAGTTGTTC

J: TRBJ2-7
V: TRBV10-2
length: 15
D: TRBD1
size: .
CDR3: CTSNDRGESNYEQYF
DNA: TGCACCAGCAATGACAGGGGGGAAAGCAACTACGAGCAGTACTTC

J: TRBJ2-7
V: TRBV2
length: 13
D: .
size: .
CDR3: CASSAAGSNEQYF
DNA: TGTGCCAGCAGTGCGGCGGGGTCTAACGAGCAGTACTTC

J: TRBJ2-3
V: TRBV6-1
length: 16
D: .
size: .
CDR3: CASSEGYGQRADTQYF
DNA: TGTGCAAGCAGTGAAGGGTACGGACAGAGGGCGGATACGCAGTATTTT

J: TRBJ2-1
V: TRBV29-1
length: 15
D: TRBD2
size: many
CDR3: CSVVLLAGGYNEQFF
DNA: TGCAGCGTCGTTTTACTAGCGGGAGGGTACAATGAGCAGTTCTTC

J: TRBJ2-1
V: TRBV6-6
length: 12
D: .
size: .
CDR3: CASSYSIGEHFF
DNA: TGTGCCAGCAGTTACTCGATAGGCGAGCATTTCTTC

J: TRBJ2-2
V: TRBV4-2
length: 16
D: .
size: .
CDR3: CASSQDLRANTAELFF
DNA: TGTGCTAGCAGCCAAGATCTGAGGGCCAACACCGCTGAGTTGTTTTTT

J: TRBJ2-3
V: TRBV5-1
length: 13
D: TRBD1
size: few
CDR3: CASSVDREDTQYF
DNA: TGCGCCAGCAGCGTGGACAGGGAAGATACGCAGTATTTT

J: TRBJ2-1
V: TRBV30
length: 11
D: .
size: .
CDR3: CAWWEYNEQFF
DNA: TGTGCCTGGTGGGAGTATAATGAGCAGTTCTTC

J: TRBJ1-4
V: TRBV12-5
length: 14
D: TRBD1
size: .
CDR3: CASDTSGTGHKLSF
DNA: TGTGCTAGTGATACCTCCGGGACAGGGCACAAACTGTCTTTT

J: TRBJ2-1
V: TRBV6-5
length: 17
D: .
size: once
CDR3: CASSYSIWGPAGIGQFF
DNA: TGTGCCAGCAGTTACTCGATCTGGGGACCAGCGGGCATTGGGCAGTTCTTC

J: TRBJ2-3
V: TRBV6-2/TRBV6-3
length: 16
D: TRBD1
size: .
CDR3: CAGSPLTGASTVTQYF
DNA: TGTGCCGGCAGTCCCCTAACAGGGGCTAGCACAGTTACGCAGTATTTT

J: TRBJ2-1
V: TRBV11-3
length: 16
D: TRBD2
size: .
CDR3: CTSSFWAWEGYNEQFF
DNA: TGTACCAGCAGCTTCTGGGCGTGGGAGGGGTACAATGAGCAGTTCTTC

J: TRBJ2-3
V: TRBV11-2
length: 13
D: .
size: .
CDR3: CGSGLDWTDTQYF
DNA: TGTGGCAGCGGCTTAGACTGGACAGATACACAGTATTTT

J: TRBJ2-3
V: TRBV5-5
length: 15
D: .
size: medium-sized
CDR3: CASSLEGPSTDTQYF
DNA: TGTGCCAGCAGCTTAGAGGGCCCTAGCACAGATACGCAGTATTTT

J: TRBJ2-3
V: TRBV6-4
length: 15
D: TRBD2
size: .
CDR3: CASSDGTTSTVTQYF
DNA: TGTGCCAGCAGTGACGGGACTACCTCCACAGTTACGCAGTATTTT

J: TRBJ2-1
V: TRBV12-3/TRBV12-4
length: 14
D: .
size: once
CDR3: CASTGRQGINEQFF
DNA: TGTGCCAGCACAGGGAGGCAGGGAATTAATGAGCAGTTTTTC

J: TRBJ2-1
V: TRBV11-2
length: 14
D: .
size: .
CDR3: CASNLVAGLVEQFF
DNA: TGTGCCAGCAACTTAGTGGCAGGGTTGGTTGAGCAGTTCTTT

J: TRBJ2-5
V: TRBV6-1
length: 16
D: .
size: .
CDR3: CAGSVHFIGSQETQYF
DNA: TGTGCCGGCAGTGTCCATTTTATCGGGAGCCAAGAGACCCAGTACTTC

J: TRBJ1-5
V: TRBV4-1
length: 13
D: .
size: few
CDR3: CTSSQGISQPQHF
DNA: TGCACCAGCAGCCAGGGGATTTCTCAGCCCCAACATTTT

J: TRBJ1-2
V: TRBV4-1
length: 14
D: .
size: many
CDR3: CASSQLTSGGGYTF
DNA: TGCGCCAGCAGCCAATTGACAAGCGGGGGAGGCTACACCTTC

J: TRBJ2-5
V: TRBV29-1
length: 12
D: TRBD2
size: .
CDR3: CSTGRAGETQYF
DNA: TGCAGCACCGGGAGGGCAGGCGAGACCCAATACTTC

J: TRBJ2-3
V: TRBV11-2
length: 16
D: .
size: .
CDR3: CASCSTLGGGTDTQYF
DNA: TGTGCCAGCTGCTCAACACTAGGAGGGGGAACAGACACGCAGTATTTT

J: TRBJ2-5
V: TRBV4-1
length: 13
D: .
size: .
CDR3: CASRVSPQETQYF
DNA: TGTGCCAGCAGGGTTAGCCCTCAAGAGACCCAGTACTTC

J: TRBJ2-1
V: TRBV28
length: 16
D: TRBD2
size: many
CDR3: CASRTGGLAGTNEQFF
DNA: TGTGCCAGCAGGACAGGGGGACTAGCGGGAACGAATGAGCAGTTCTTC